Detailed here is one T cell receptor beta chain. The data derive from a study of blood T cell repertoires in COVID-19. Here immunoSEQ multiplex PCR was the method, and the copy in TCRdb shows in-frame clones only, minus some. The data hold more than 100,000 clones, with around four fifths observed a single time. CDR3 size: 15 residues. Germline values: CDR1 LNHDA, CDR2 SQIVND (reference sequence). Between the trimmed V and J ends, which lost 10 bases and 6 bases, there was a span of 22 bases. The chain has TRBV19 and TRBJ1-5, with D perhaps matching TRBD1 (5 bases). The receptor was derived from a human donor in a cohort sampled during active COVID-19. The sequenced sample consisted of peripheral blood. The CDR3 is CATQGASAWGQPQHF. The CDR3 DNA reads TGTGCCACCCAAGGGGCGTCCGCTTGGGGTCAGCCCCAGCATTTT. Together with reference TRBV19 and TRBJ1-5, the CDR3 gives the full variable domain: DGGITQSPKYLFRKEGQNVTLSCEQNLNHDAMYWYRQDPGQGLRLIYYSQIVNDFQKGDIAEGYSVSREKKESFPLTVTSAQKNPTAFYLCATQGASAWGQPQHFGDGTRLSIL.